Listed here are 2 T cell receptor beta chains from one sample, sequenced in a study of response to subunit inactivated influenza vaccine. Each CDR3 protein gets one entry after TCRdb re-called the RT-PCR reads with MiXCR. The sample shows around 190,000 distinct CDR3 sequences, around 9.2% of them seen only once. Sequences were derived from non-naive T cells sorted from PBMCs, sampled on the day of vaccination. The source is a man aged 50 or older who received an inactivated influenza vaccine.

This CDR3 is CASSYSGRSYNSPLHF. The CDR3 nucleotides read TGTGCCAGCAGTTACTCGGGACGGTCCTATAATTCACCCCTCCACTTT. The chain couples TRBV6-2 or TRBV6-3 to TRBJ1-6; a weak D match, TRBD1 (5 bases). Germline V gene data show CDR1 as MNHEY and CDR2 as SVGEGT. The CDR3 totals 16 residues. Trimming pared 0 bases from V and 1 base from J, leaving 7 bases between.

This clonotype was detected only a few times. The V and J genes are TRBV12-3 or TRBV12-4 and TRBJ1-3; the match to TRBD1 covers 7 bases. Germline trimming cut 6 bases from V and 5 bases from J; bases unmatched to any gene: 4. CDR3 length equals 13 residues. The CDR3 reads CASRETGRNTIYF. In nucleotides, the CDR3 is TGTGCCAGCAGGGAGACAGGGAGAAACACCATATATTTT.